These 30 T cell receptor beta chains came from one sample sequenced in a study of control samples from healthy donors and cancer patients. Method: immunoSEQ multiplex PCR; TCRdb's copy keeps in-frame clones and lacks some. The sample yields around 51,000 clones, around nine tenths seen once. Sequenced input: PBMCs. All receptors derive from a man over 45 with head and neck cancer.

The CDR3 DNA is TGTGCCAGCAGCGTAGAGAGGACCAATCAGCCCCAGCATTTT. It yields the protein CASSVERTNQPQHF. The J gene is TRBJ1-5, the V gene TRBV7-2; D unclear. CDR1 is SGHTA and CDR2 is FQGNSA in the germline V gene. The V and J ends lost 5 bases and 3 bases respectively, with 11 bases between them. The CDR3 runs 14 residues.

This clone was recorded only once. The V gene is TRBV6-5, the J gene TRBJ2-1; unclear D gene. Germline CDR1 MNHEY, CDR2 SVGAGI. The CDR3 loop spans 15 amino acids. The V end lost 6 bases, the J end lost 0 bases, and 12 bases lay between the germline ends. In DNA form, the CDR3 reads TGTGCCAGCAGCAGGCGAAGAGACTCCTACAATGAGCAGTTCTTC. This sequence encodes CASSRRRDSYNEQFF.

The chain is built from TRBV20-1 and TRBJ1-5; TRBD1 might be the D (5 bases). This CDR3 contains 16 residues. The V and J ends lost 3 bases and 3 bases respectively, with 18 bases between them. Germline V gene data show CDR1 as DFQATT and CDR2 as SNEGSKA (reference sequence). CDR3 bases: TGCAGTGCTAGTTCGCGGTGGGACGGCCACAATCAGCCCCAGCATTTT. This encodes CSASSRWDGHNQPQHF.

The DNA for the CDR3 is TGTGCCAGTAGTTCCGGACAGGGTTTGGGCTATGGCTACACCTTC. It translates to CASSSGQGLGYGYTF. The chain carries TRBV19 and TRBJ1-2; 8 nucleotides match TRBD1. V gave up 5 bases and J gave up 4 bases; unmatched junction bases: 9. CDR1 is LNHDA and CDR2 is SQIVND in the germline V gene (reference sequence). The CDR3 runs to 15 residues.

The rearrangement joins TRBV9 to TRBJ2-7; tentatively, D is TRBD1 (7 bases). The CDR3 extends over 15 amino acids. Germline-derived CDR1 and CDR2 are SGDLS and YYNGEE. Deletions cut 0 bases from V and 6 bases from J, with 16 bases between. The CDR3 nucleotides are TGTGCCAGCAGCGTAGGGGTTGGAGGGGGCCGCGAGCAGTACTTC. Residues: CASSVGVGGGREQYF.

This chain uses TRBV10-1 with TRBJ2-3; possible D gene TRBD1, 6 bases. V was cut by 7 bases and J by 0 bases, with 8 bases left in between. Germline V CDR1 and CDR2: WNHNN, SYGVQD (reference sequence). The CDR3 extends over 13 amino acids. CDR3 amino acids: CASKDSSTDTQYF. In DNA, the CDR3 is TGCGCCAGCAAGGACAGTAGCACAGATACGCAGTATTTT.

The CDR3 spells CASSPGVGGSATDTQYF. The CDR3 bases are TGTGCCAGCAGCCCTGGGGTGGGGGGGTCGGCCACAGATACGCAGTATTTT. This rearrangement joins TRBV11-2 to TRBJ2-3; 7 bases fit TRBD2. Unmatched junction bases numbered 13, after V lost 5 bases and J lost 2 bases. The V gene's germline CDR1 is SGHAT and CDR2 FQNNGV. The CDR3 covers 17 residues.

V and J are TRBV30 and TRBJ1-1; no definite D call. The germline V and J ends were trimmed by 1 base and 1 base, with 4 bases remaining between them. Looked up from germline, CDR1 is GTSNPN and CDR2 is SVGIG (reference sequence). The CDR3 sequence is 12 residues long. The CDR3 DNA is TGTGCCTGGAGTGGGGGGAACACTGAAGCTTTCTTT. The encoded protein is CAWSGGNTEAFF.

The V and J genes are TRBV5-6 and TRBJ2-7; D remains unclear. Germline V gene lookup returns CDR1 SGHDT and CDR2 YYEEEE. The CDR3 is 11 residues long. Trimming cost V 4 bases and J 4 bases, with 6 bases left between them. CDR3: CASSRSYEQYF. In DNA form, the CDR3 reads TGTGCCAGCAGCCGGTCGTACGAGCAGTACTTC.

This clone was seen once. The chain recombines TRBV2 with TRBJ2-5; D may be TRBD2 (6 bases). CDR3 length: 14 amino acids. Germline assignment: CDR1 SNHLY and CDR2 FYNNEI. With 7 bases removed from V and 0 bases from J, the gap between germline ends came to 12 bases. CDR3 in DNA: TGTGCCAGCACTCGGCGGAGGGACCAAGAGACCCAGTACTTC. It is translated as CASTRRRDQETQYF.

This chain uses TRBV3-1 (or the pseudogene TRBV3-2) with TRBJ1-1, with TRBD1 as a possible D gene (6 bases). This CDR3 has 16 residues. V lost 6 bases and J lost 1, with 18 bases in between. CDR1 and CDR2 (germline): LGHDT, YNNKEL (reference sequence). The CDR3 sequence: CASSPVGGQGNTEAFF. CDR3 DNA sequence: TGTGCCAGCAGTCCCGTCGGGGGGCAGGGGAACACTGAAGCTTTCTTT.

V is TRBV7-2 and J is TRBJ2-5; maybe TRBD1 (5 bases). The CDR3 totals 15 residues. Trimming cost V 0 bases and J 6 bases, with 14 bases left between them. The V gene's germline CDR1 is SGHTA and CDR2 FQGNSA. This CDR3 reads CASSLAWGRRQTQYF. Written as DNA, the CDR3 is TGTGCCAGCAGCTTAGCATGGGGCAGAAGACAGACCCAGTACTTC.

V usage is TRBV2 and J usage is TRBJ1-1, with D perhaps TRBD1 (5 bases). Between the trimmed V and J ends, which lost 3 bases and 6 bases, there was a span of 17 bases. Germline lookup yields CDR1 SNHLY and CDR2 FYNNEI. The CDR3 has 15 residues. The CDR3 protein is CASSDPGTVASEAFF. CDR3 nucleotides: TGTGCCAGCAGTGACCCCGGGACGGTAGCTTCTGAAGCTTTCTTT.

The rearrangement joins TRBV3-1 (or the pseudogene TRBV3-2) to TRBJ2-3; D not certain. The CDR3 loop spans 13 amino acids. The germline V and J ends were trimmed by 4 bases and 0 bases, with 5 bases remaining between them. Germline V gene lookup returns CDR1 LGHDT and CDR2 YNNKEL (reference sequence). CDR3 nucleotides: TGTGCCAGCAGCCGAGCTAGCACAGATACGCAGTATTTT. Translation gives CASSRASTDTQYF.

In this sample, this clone turned up a few times. The CDR3 nucleotides read TGTGCCAGCAGCTTAACAGGTCCGTCCGGGGAGCTGTTTTTT. Protein sequence: CASSLTGPSGELFF. The rearrangement links TRBV7-9 to TRBJ2-2; a weak D match, TRBD1 (5 bases). The CDR3 extends over 14 amino acids. Germline V gene sequence: CDR1 SEHNR, CDR2 FQNEAQ (reference sequence). V lost 2 bases and J 6 bases, leaving 10 bases between the germline ends. The variable domain in full, with the rest retrieved from reference TRBV7-9 and TRBJ2-2, is DTGVSQNPRHKITKRGQNVTFRCDPISEHNRLYWYRQTLGQGPEFLTYFQNEAQLEKSRLLSDRFSAERPKGSFSTLEIQRTEQGDSAMYLCASSLTGPSGELFFGEGSRLTVL.

V and J are TRBV15 and TRBJ2-3; D might be TRBD1 (6 bases). V was trimmed by 0 bases and J by 3 bases, leaving 16 bases between them. The CDR3 has 17 amino acids. Germline V gene data show CDR1 as LNHNV and CDR2 as YYDKDF (reference sequence). The CDR3 sequence: CATSRDDYTRGTDTQYF. The DNA of the CDR3 is TGTGCCACCAGCAGAGACGACTACACCAGGGGTACAGATACGCAGTATTTT.

V usage is TRBV14 and J usage is TRBJ2-3; 7 bases match TRBD2. V lost 5 bases and J lost 3; bases outside the gene matches: 11. CDR1 is SGHDN, CDR2 FVKESK, per germline. The CDR3 runs to 16 residues. The CDR3 region has the DNA TGTGCCAGCAGCTTCCGGCCGGGGGGAGGGACAGATACGCAGTATTTT. This encodes CASSFRPGGGTDTQYF.

The chain links TRBV3-1 (or the pseudogene TRBV3-2) to TRBJ2-6; 12 bases are a match to TRBD1. Germline trimming cut 4 bases from V and 3 bases from J; bases unmatched to any gene: 7. The germline V gene encodes CDR1 LGHDT and CDR2 YNNKEL (reference sequence). CDR3 length: 18 residues. Here the CDR3 reads CASSPRDRGRRGANVLTF. CDR3 DNA sequence: TGTGCCAGCAGCCCCCGGGACAGGGGGCGTCGTGGGGCCAACGTCCTGACTTTC.

The V call is TRBV5-1, the J call TRBJ1-2; weak D call: TRBD1 (5 bases). The V gene's germline CDR1 is SGHRS and CDR2 YFSETQ. CDR3 size: 14 residues. The V and J ends lost 3 bases and 4 bases respectively, with 13 bases between them. The chain's CDR3 is CASSSDGGSYGYTF. DNA for the CDR3: TGCGCCAGCAGCTCCGATGGGGGAAGCTATGGCTACACCTTC.

The V and J genes are TRBV7-2 and TRBJ2-5; TRBD2 is a possible D gene (6 bases). The germline CDR1 and CDR2 sequences are SGHTA and FQGNSA. CDR3 size: 15 residues. Trimming cost V 1 base and J 5 bases, with 14 bases left between them. CDR3 DNA sequence: TGTGCCAGCAGCTTAGGCCTAGCGAGGTGGGAGACCCAGTACTTC. This translates into CASSLGLARWETQYF.

Note on this clone: One end of the junction is discordant with germline, which a read error may explain. The V gene is TRBV6-2 or TRBV6-3, the J gene TRBJ2-7, with 10 bases aligning to TRBD1. Germline V gene lookup returns CDR1 MNHEY and CDR2 SVGEGT. The CDR3 contains 15 residues. CDR3 bases: TGTGCCAGCAGTCACTCCGGGACAGGGGCAGCAGAGCAGTACTTC. It encodes CASSHSGTGAAEQYF.

This chain joins TRBV3-1 (or the pseudogene TRBV3-2) and TRBJ2-7; D is unclear. CDR3 length: 14 residues. Trimming left V 4 bases short and J 2 bases short, with 12 bases between. Germline lookup yields CDR1 LGHDT and CDR2 YNNKEL (reference sequence). The CDR3 nucleotides are TGTGCCAGCAGCCCCAACTCCCCCCCCTACGAGCAGTACTTC. Its translation is CASSPNSPPYEQYF.

The rearrangement uses TRBV30 and TRBJ2-3; perhaps TRBD2 as D (7 bases). The length of the CDR3 is 14 residues. In germline, CDR1 is GTSNPN, CDR2 SVGIG (reference sequence). The V gene lost 4 bases and the J gene lost 2 bases, with 13 bases spanning the gap. CDR3 nucleotide sequence: TGTGCCTGGACAGCGGGACATACCACAGATACGCAGTATTTT. This translates into CAWTAGHTTDTQYF.

The rearrangement uses TRBV29-1 and TRBJ2-6; D possibly matches TRBD1 or TRBD2 (5 bases each). The germline CDR1 and CDR2 sequences are SQVTM and ANQGSEA. The CDR3 spans 19 residues. The V end lost 0 bases, the J end lost 0 bases, and 18 bases lay between the germline ends. CDR3 protein: CSVEERRQGGSSGANVLTF. DNA of the CDR3: TGCAGCGTTGAAGAACGTCGGCAGGGTGGGAGCTCTGGGGCCAACGTCCTGACTTTC.

This clone was counted a single time. This chain uses TRBV7-6 with TRBJ2-2; D call uncertain. CDR1 is SGHVS, CDR2 FNYEAQ, per germline. V lost 3 bases, J lost 2 bases, and 10 bases lay in between. The CDR3 consists of 15 residues. DNA of the CDR3: TGTGCCAGCAGCTTGAATCCAGAAAACACCGGGGAGCTGTTTTTT. Translation: CASSLNPENTGELFF. The variable domain in full, completed from reference TRBV7-6 and TRBJ2-2, reads GAGVSQSPRYKVTKRGQDVALRCDPISGHVSLYWYRQALGQGPEFLTYFNYEAQQDKSGLPNDRFSAERPEGSISTLTIQRTEQRDSAMYRCASSLNPENTGELFFGEGSRLTVL.

The gene calls are TRBV25-1 and TRBJ2-7, with D tentatively TRBD2 (6 bases). V was cut by 4 bases and J by 0 bases, with 7 bases left in between. CDR1 MGHDK and CDR2 SYGVNS come from the germline V gene. There are 13 residues in the CDR3. CDR3 amino acids: CASSGGNSYEQYF. CDR3 nucleotide sequence: TGTGCCAGCAGTGGCGGGAACTCCTACGAGCAGTACTTC.

This chain joins TRBV6-5 and TRBJ1-2, with TRBD1 matching over 8 bases. Losses at the gene ends were 6 bases for V and 8 bases for J; bases not matched to a gene: 11. Germline V lookup: CDR1 MNHEY, CDR2 SVGAGI. The CDR3 contains 14 residues. CDR3 amino acids: CASSLAGQGNGYTF. The CDR3 region has the DNA TGTGCCAGCAGCTTGGCCGGACAGGGCAACGGCTACACCTTC.

The CDR3: CARSRGCQETQYF. The CDR3 DNA follows: TGTGCCAGGAGCCGGGGTTGTCAAGAGACCCAGTACTTC. This chain links TRBV19 with TRBJ2-5; D possibly corresponds to TRBD2 (5 bases). V was cut by 9 bases and J by 2 bases, with 13 bases left in between. The CDR3 covers 13 residues. Germline CDR1 LNHDA, CDR2 SQIVND (reference sequence).

This clone appeared a few times. The rearrangement links TRBV11-2 to TRBJ2-7; maybe TRBD1 (5 bases). Per the germline V gene, CDR1 is SGHAT and CDR2 is FQNNGV. Trimming pared 1 base from V and 4 bases from J, leaving 11 bases between. CDR3 length: 14 residues. As DNA, the CDR3 is TGTGCCAGCAGCTTAGCAGGGATGAGTTACGAGCAGTACTTC. Its protein product is CASSLAGMSYEQYF.

J is TRBJ2-3 and V is TRBV27, with D possibly being TRBD2 (6 bases). CDR3 length equals 17 residues. The germline V gene encodes CDR1 MNHEY and CDR2 SMNVEV (reference sequence). Trimming left V 3 bases short and J 2 bases short, with 18 bases between. CDR3 DNA sequence: TGTGCCAGCAGTTTGGGGGACTCGGGGCTGTACACAGATACGCAGTATTTT. This encodes CASSLGDSGLYTDTQYF.